This T cell receptor (beta chain) was identified during a study of blood T cell repertoires in COVID-19 (dated by TCRdb to 2018 to 2021). With respect to the entire study: Collaborator samples came from the United States, Italy and Spain and covered acute and convalescent phases of COVID-19. The dataset comprised deeply sampled blood TCRbeta repertoires from subjects exposed to, actively infected with, or recovered from COVID-19. Samples came from the ongoing ImmuneRACE study (first 160 participants) plus 1,254 subjects from 6 global collaborators. Nearly every sample came with metadata listing a de-identified subject ID, COVID-19 status, age in years and sex. The prospective study material was composed of cDNA or gDNA derived from T cells, B-cell-depleted T cells, or PBMCs. Where HLA class I and class II types were available, the types were taken from metadata supplied by the sample provider, not from assay-based typing. The repertoires were made available in a free public database intended to serve as a resource for research on the immune response to SARS-CoV-2.

For this clone: The antigen it recognizes is unknown. No much larger clone exists at a distance of one base, and base qualities are not known.

The immunoSEQ Assay, a bias-controlled multiplex PCR, was used to amplify TCRbeta CDR3 regions from genomic DNA. As for the original processing: Within the assay, amplification of reference gene primers was used to estimate how many nucleated cells each sample contained. To quantify the absolute abundance of each unique TCRbeta CDR3 rearrangement, sequence reads were collapsed and filtered. For each sample, productive Simpson clonality was calculated by taking the square root of Simpson's diversity index across productive rearrangements. The source is immuneACCESS, and TCRdb retained only in-frame sequences with V and J called. Part of the clones is not carried over; for the studies checked, unresolved V genes explain less than half of this, and the remainder is unexplained. V and J calls and clone size are as listed in that table; D and trimming were resolved from the DNA. The sample contains tens of thousands of clones, 90% of them found a single time. Clones ranked in the top ten supply 2.5% to 4% of the sample.

At the junction V is shortened by 0 bases and J by 4 bases, with 7 bases in between. The CDR3, cysteine through phenylalanine, is 13 amino acids long. CDR3 DNA is the only sequence kept; it has 39 bases, read in frame from the first base. Sequences SGHTA (CDR1) and FQGTGA (CDR2) are obtained from the germline V gene. Results and caveats for the whole study, not just this receptor: The quantity of clinical and demographic metadata differed by source and by participant and was supplied without curation.

Each collaborating institution followed its own protocols to collect whole blood in K2EDTA tubes. For TCRbeta analysis, collaborators shipped samples as frozen whole blood, isolated PBMCs, or DNA extracted from either of those sample types. The receptor was isolated from a human donor in a cohort sampled during active COVID-19. The sample consisted of peripheral blood. The chain was built from TRBV7-3 and TRBJ2-7; TRBD2 is a weak D gene call, 6 bases matching. Here the CDR3 is given as CASSLTGGYEQYF. The base sequence is TGTGCCAGCAGCTTAACGGGAGGTTACGAGCAGTACTTC.